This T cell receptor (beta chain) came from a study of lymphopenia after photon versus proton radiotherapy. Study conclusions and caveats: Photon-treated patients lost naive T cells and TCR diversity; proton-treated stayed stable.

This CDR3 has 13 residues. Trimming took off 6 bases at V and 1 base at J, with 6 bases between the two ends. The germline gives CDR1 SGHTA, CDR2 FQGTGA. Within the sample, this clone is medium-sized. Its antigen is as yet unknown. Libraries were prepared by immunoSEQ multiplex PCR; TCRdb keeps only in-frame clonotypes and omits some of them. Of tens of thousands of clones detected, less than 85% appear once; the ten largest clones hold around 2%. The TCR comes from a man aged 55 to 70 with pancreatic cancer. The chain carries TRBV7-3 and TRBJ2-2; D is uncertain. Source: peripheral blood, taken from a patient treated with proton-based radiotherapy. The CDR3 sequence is CASRPGNTGELFF. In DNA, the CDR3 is TGTGCCAGCAGGCCAGGGAACACCGGGGAGCTGTTTTTT.